This TCR beta chain stems from a study of shared clonotypes between healthy human individuals. At the level of the study: The plates for each donor numbered three CD4 naive, three CD4 memory, two CD8 naive and one CD8 memory. General study findings and limits: Sequencing depth was predicted to influence how clonotypes are shared among donors. The sharing of 5% to 6.5% of naive CD4 clonotypes was seen across a handful of donors.

With 7 bases removed from V and 2 bases from J, the gap between germline ends came to 9 bases. Germline values: CDR1 LNHDA, CDR2 SQIVND (reference sequence). The CDR3 is 13 residues long. Produced via immunoSEQ multiplex PCR; TCRdb's table is partial and in-frame only. The data show more than 1 million clones, around 82% seen once. A remark on this clone: Antigen unknown. Different DNA sequences within this sample yield the same CDR3.

Adult donors, all healthy and HIV-negative, had no recent acute infections or vaccinations. The V gene is TRBV19, the J gene TRBJ1-5; the D is unclear. The sample was memory CD4+ T cells from PBMCs. Subset indicated: CD45RA-negative fraction. This TCR was recovered from a man aged 18 to 29 in good health. Some clones in this sample may be carry-over from other donors' samples. Here the CDR3 reads CASTGQGNQPQHF. In DNA, the CDR3 is TGTGCCAGTACCGGGCAGGGCAATCAGCCCCAGCATTTT.